The rows below give T cell receptor beta chains drawn from one sample of a study of preoperative IRX-2 immunotherapy in early breast cancer. Assay: immunoSEQ multiplex PCR; the TCRdb copy retains only in-frame clones and omits some. The data hold approximately 98,000 clones, with 86% observed a single time. This sample comprised tumor tissue, obtained after IRX-2 immunotherapy. Source of these receptors: a human donor with breast cancer. CDR3s include the opening cysteine and the closing phenylalanine or tryptophan. The D gene is left open where the match is weak. A row's size may be missing; if present it is once, few, many or a size class.

D gene: NA
V gene: TRBV5-1
J gene: TRBJ2-1
clone size: NA
CDR3 protein: CASSRSGAGANEQFF
CDR3 DNA: TGCGCCAGCAGTCGTTCAGGGGCGGGGGCCAATGAGCAGTTCTTC

D gene: NA
V gene: TRBV14
J gene: TRBJ1-1
clone size: NA
CDR3 protein: CASSQSWGSKAFF
CDR3 DNA: TGTGCCAGCAGCCAAAGTTGGGGATCTAAGGCTTTCTTT

D gene: NA
V gene: TRBV7-1
J gene: TRBJ2-7
clone size: NA
CDR3 protein: CASSLIQSYEQYF
CDR3 DNA: TGTGCCAGCAGTTTAATCCAGTCCTACGAGCAGTACTTC

D gene: NA
V gene: TRBV6-8
J gene: TRBJ2-1
clone size: NA
CDR3 protein: CASRVAAQDYNEQFF
CDR3 DNA: TGTGCCAGCAGAGTCGCAGCGCAGGACTACAATGAGCAGTTCTTC

D gene: TRBD2
V gene: TRBV19
J gene: TRBJ2-5
clone size: NA
CDR3 protein: CASSRGSAQETQYF
CDR3 DNA: TGTGCCAGTAGCCGCGGGAGCGCGCAAGAGACCCAGTACTTC

D gene: NA
V gene: TRBV28
J gene: TRBJ2-7
clone size: once
CDR3 protein: CASSLPHRLNEQYF
CDR3 DNA: TGTGCCAGCAGTTTGCCCCACCGACTTAACGAGCAGTACTTC

D gene: NA
V gene: TRBV15
J gene: TRBJ1-2
clone size: NA
CDR3 protein: CATSSEFGTNYGYTF
CDR3 DNA: TGTGCCACCAGCAGTGAGTTTGGGACAAACTATGGCTACACCTTC

D gene: TRBD1
V gene: TRBV28
J gene: TRBJ2-7
clone size: few
CDR3 protein: CASSPGGSYEQYF
CDR3 DNA: TGTGCCAGCAGCCCAGGGGGCTCCTACGAGCAGTACTTC

D gene: NA
V gene: TRBV10-3
J gene: TRBJ2-3
clone size: few
CDR3 protein: CAISESTGEVDTQYF
CDR3 DNA: TGTGCCATCAGTGAGTCAACGGGAGAGGTGGATACGCAGTATTTT

D gene: NA
V gene: TRBV11-3
J gene: TRBJ2-5
clone size: NA
CDR3 protein: CASSLDGQGGETQYF
CDR3 DNA: TGTGCCAGCAGCTTAGATGGGCAGGGCGGTGAGACCCAGTACTTC

D gene: TRBD1
V gene: TRBV6-8
J gene: TRBJ1-6
clone size: once
CDR3 protein: CASSRDSLNSPLHF
CDR3 DNA: TGTGCCAGCAGCCGGGACAGTTTGAATTCACCCCTCCACTTT

D gene: NA
V gene: TRBV19
J gene: TRBJ1-4
clone size: NA
CDR3 protein: CASSLGGTNEKLFF
CDR3 DNA: TGTGCCAGTAGTTTGGGAGGGACTAATGAAAAACTGTTTTTT

D gene: TRBD1
V gene: TRBV30
J gene: TRBJ1-2
clone size: NA
CDR3 protein: CAWSVRGQANYGYTF
CDR3 DNA: TGTGCCTGGAGTGTAAGGGGACAGGCTAACTATGGCTACACCTTC

D gene: TRBD1
V gene: TRBV15
J gene: TRBJ2-5
clone size: NA
CDR3 protein: CATSIHRQGAGETQYF
CDR3 DNA: TGTGCCACCAGCATACACCGACAGGGGGCTGGGGAGACCCAGTACTTC

D gene: NA
V gene: TRBV6-8
J gene: TRBJ1-5
clone size: NA
CDR3 protein: CASSYSGVLGGNQPQHF
CDR3 DNA: TGTGCCAGCAGTTATAGTGGGGTCCTCGGGGGCAATCAGCCCCAGCATTTT

D gene: TRBD1
V gene: TRBV28
J gene: TRBJ1-1
clone size: NA
CDR3 protein: CASSLGTEFEAFF
CDR3 DNA: TGTGCCAGCAGTTTAGGGACAGAGTTTGAAGCTTTCTTT

D gene: NA
V gene: TRBV28
J gene: TRBJ2-1
clone size: NA
CDR3 protein: CASTSPGTSYNEQFF
CDR3 DNA: TGTGCCAGCACCTCTCCGGGTACCTCCTACAATGAGCAGTTCTTC

D gene: NA
V gene: TRBV6-8
J gene: TRBJ1-5
clone size: NA
CDR3 protein: CASSYSNNQPQHF
CDR3 DNA: TGTGCCAGCAGTTACTCGAACAATCAGCCCCAGCATTTT

D gene: TRBD1
V gene: TRBV11-1
J gene: TRBJ2-7
clone size: few
CDR3 protein: CASSSGTGAYEQYF
CDR3 DNA: TGTGCCAGCAGCTCTGGGACAGGGGCCTACGAGCAGTACTTC

D gene: NA
V gene: TRBV29-1
J gene: TRBJ2-6
clone size: NA
CDR3 protein: CSAGAGANVLTF
CDR3 DNA: TGCAGCGCAGGGGCTGGGGCCAACGTCCTGACTTTC

D gene: NA
V gene: TRBV22-1
J gene: TRBJ1-5
clone size: NA
CDR3 protein: CASSEPGQGNQPQHF
CDR3 DNA: TGTGCCAGCAGTGAACCGGGACAGGGCAATCAGCCCCAGCATTTT

D gene: TRBD2
V gene: TRBV19
J gene: TRBJ2-2
clone size: NA
CDR3 protein: CASSIIHSGGTGELFF
CDR3 DNA: TGTGCCAGTAGTATCATCCATAGCGGGGGTACCGGGGAGCTGTTTTTT

D gene: TRBD1
V gene: TRBV9
J gene: TRBJ1-1
clone size: NA
CDR3 protein: CASSAEGQVNTEAFF
CDR3 DNA: TGTGCCAGCAGCGCCGAAGGACAGGTTAACACTGAAGCTTTCTTT

D gene: NA
V gene: TRBV6-8
J gene: TRBJ1-5
clone size: NA
CDR3 protein: CASSVSSQPQHF
CDR3 DNA: TGTGCCAGCAGTGTCAGTAGTCAGCCCCAGCATTTT

D gene: NA
V gene: TRBV6-8
J gene: TRBJ2-2
clone size: NA
CDR3 protein: CASSVYNTGELFF
CDR3 DNA: TGTGCCAGCAGTGTATATAACACCGGGGAGCTGTTTTTT

D gene: TRBD1
V gene: TRBV7-6
J gene: TRBJ1-4
clone size: NA
CDR3 protein: CASSRTGGLSGEKLFF
CDR3 DNA: TGTGCCAGCAGTCGGACAGGGGGATTGTCGGGTGAAAAACTGTTTTTT